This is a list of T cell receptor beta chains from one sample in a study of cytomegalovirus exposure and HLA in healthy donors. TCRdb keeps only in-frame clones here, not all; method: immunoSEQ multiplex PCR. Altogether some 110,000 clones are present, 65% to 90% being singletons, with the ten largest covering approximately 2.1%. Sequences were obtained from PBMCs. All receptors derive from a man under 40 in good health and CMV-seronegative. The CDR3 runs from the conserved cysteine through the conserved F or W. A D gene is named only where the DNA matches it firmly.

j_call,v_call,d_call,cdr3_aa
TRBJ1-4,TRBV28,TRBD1,CASSPTGTGATNEKLFF
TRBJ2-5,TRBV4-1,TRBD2,CASSQDGLAGQETQYF
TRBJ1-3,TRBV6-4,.,CASSERPGNTIYF
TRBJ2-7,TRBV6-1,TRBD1,CASRGDRTQYF
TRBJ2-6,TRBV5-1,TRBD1,CASSFLGQGKSGANGLTF
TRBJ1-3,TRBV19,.,CASSPGTPGRNTIYF
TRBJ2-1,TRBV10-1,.,CASSEYGKQFF
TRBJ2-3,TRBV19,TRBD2,CASSSGTRGPDTQYF
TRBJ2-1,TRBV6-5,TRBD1,CASSYETGGYNEQFF
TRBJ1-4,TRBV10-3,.,CAITKVGRVNEKLFF
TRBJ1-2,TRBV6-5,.,CASSPYLQGNYGYTF
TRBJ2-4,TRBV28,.,CASSLYPGNIQYF